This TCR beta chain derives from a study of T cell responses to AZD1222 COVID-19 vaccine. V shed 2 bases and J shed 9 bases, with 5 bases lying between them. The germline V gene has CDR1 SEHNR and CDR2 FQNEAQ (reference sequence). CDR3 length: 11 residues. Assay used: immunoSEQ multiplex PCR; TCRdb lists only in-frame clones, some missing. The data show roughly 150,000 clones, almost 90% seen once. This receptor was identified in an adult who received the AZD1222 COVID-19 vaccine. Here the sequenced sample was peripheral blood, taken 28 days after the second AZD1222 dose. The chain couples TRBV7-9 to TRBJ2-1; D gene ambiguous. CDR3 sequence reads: CASSLKVEQFF. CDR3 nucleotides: TGTGCCAGCAGCTTAAAAGTTGAGCAGTTCTTC. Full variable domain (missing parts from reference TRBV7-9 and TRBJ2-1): DTGVSQNPRHKITKRGQNVTFRCDPISEHNRLYWYRQTLGQGPEFLTYFQNEAQLEKSRLLSDRFSAERPKGSFSTLEIQRTEQGDSAMYLCASSLKVEQFFGPGTRLTVL.